A selection of T cell receptor beta chains follows, all from one sample in a study of control samples from healthy donors and cancer patients. Clones were read by immunoSEQ multiplex PCR, and TCRdb kept only the in-frame ones, dropping some. The sample has about 67,000 clones; more than 75% are singletons. The sequencing sample was made of PBMCs. These TCRs come from a woman aged 45-65 years with head and neck cancer. Both conserved end residues are part of each CDR3. Fields, in order: J gene, CDR3 length, V gene, clone size, CDR3 protein. Not every row has a clone size; where given, it reads once, few, many or a size class.

j_call: TRBJ1-1
cdr3_length: 17
v_call: TRBV19
clone_size: .
cdr3_aa: CASSKPGGAGADTEAFF

j_call: TRBJ2-4
cdr3_length: 14
v_call: TRBV5-5
clone_size: .
cdr3_aa: CASSLGTAENIQYF

j_call: TRBJ2-5
cdr3_length: 14
v_call: TRBV12-5
clone_size: .
cdr3_aa: CASAPWGAQETQYF

j_call: TRBJ2-4
cdr3_length: 14
v_call: TRBV2
clone_size: .
cdr3_aa: CASSDGGGRNIQYF

j_call: TRBJ1-5
cdr3_length: 15
v_call: TRBV5-4
clone_size: .
cdr3_aa: CASSLGSPEDQPQHF

j_call: TRBJ2-5
cdr3_length: 14
v_call: TRBV3-1/TRBV3-2
clone_size: once
cdr3_aa: CASSHYGTVEFQYF

j_call: TRBJ1-1
cdr3_length: 16
v_call: TRBV28
clone_size: .
cdr3_aa: CASSITGVGKNTEAFF

j_call: TRBJ2-1
cdr3_length: 16
v_call: TRBV9
clone_size: .
cdr3_aa: CASSQVLRGLDDEQFF

j_call: TRBJ1-6
cdr3_length: 15
v_call: TRBV3-1/TRBV3-2
clone_size: .
cdr3_aa: CASAPPGQGKSPLHF

j_call: TRBJ2-7
cdr3_length: 11
v_call: TRBV20-1
clone_size: few
cdr3_aa: CSGETSDEQYF

j_call: TRBJ2-2
cdr3_length: 14
v_call: TRBV27
clone_size: .
cdr3_aa: CASRTGRSAGELFF

j_call: TRBJ1-5
cdr3_length: 13
v_call: TRBV6-5
clone_size: .
cdr3_aa: CASTLDSNQPQHF

j_call: TRBJ1-6
cdr3_length: 14
v_call: TRBV18
clone_size: .
cdr3_aa: CASSPRVGDSPLHF

j_call: TRBJ1-2
cdr3_length: 11
v_call: TRBV20-1
clone_size: .
cdr3_aa: CSASLGADSPF

j_call: TRBJ1-5
cdr3_length: 17
v_call: TRBV28
clone_size: .
cdr3_aa: CASISGRGGYSNQPQHF

j_call: TRBJ1-6
cdr3_length: 15
v_call: TRBV27
clone_size: .
cdr3_aa: CARGGQVPPNSPLHF

j_call: TRBJ2-1
cdr3_length: 13
v_call: TRBV15
clone_size: .
cdr3_aa: CATSRDLAGEQFF

j_call: TRBJ1-6
cdr3_length: 13
v_call: TRBV12-3/TRBV12-4
clone_size: .
cdr3_aa: CASSPTVNSPLHF

j_call: TRBJ1-2
cdr3_length: 18
v_call: TRBV24-1
clone_size: medium-sized
cdr3_aa: CATSDSTAAPRPGYGYTF

j_call: TRBJ1-1
cdr3_length: 14
v_call: TRBV30
clone_size: .
cdr3_aa: CALEETVKGTEAFF

j_call: TRBJ1-2
cdr3_length: 13
v_call: TRBV6-6
clone_size: .
cdr3_aa: CASNDRENYGYTF

j_call: TRBJ1-6
cdr3_length: 15
v_call: TRBV6-5
clone_size: .
cdr3_aa: CASRAEGVSYSPLHF

j_call: TRBJ1-1
cdr3_length: 15
v_call: TRBV16
clone_size: once
cdr3_aa: CASSQYQGVATEAFF

j_call: TRBJ2-7
cdr3_length: 13
v_call: TRBV5-4
clone_size: .
cdr3_aa: CASSLSPNYEQYF

j_call: TRBJ2-6
cdr3_length: 18
v_call: TRBV7-9
clone_size: .
cdr3_aa: CASSLTRDPRSGANVLTF

j_call: TRBJ2-2
cdr3_length: 17
v_call: TRBV5-1
clone_size: once
cdr3_aa: CASSPRGQGSNTGELFF

j_call: TRBJ2-5
cdr3_length: 13
v_call: TRBV12-3/TRBV12-4
clone_size: .
cdr3_aa: CASSLDSQETQYF

j_call: TRBJ2-7
cdr3_length: 14
v_call: TRBV10-3
clone_size: once
cdr3_aa: CAISESRPGEKQYF

j_call: TRBJ2-2
cdr3_length: 15
v_call: TRBV19
clone_size: .
cdr3_aa: CASTVSGGATGELFF

j_call: TRBJ2-7
cdr3_length: 15
v_call: TRBV11-3
clone_size: .
cdr3_aa: CASSLGTASADRQYF

j_call: TRBJ2-6
cdr3_length: 16
v_call: TRBV15
clone_size: .
cdr3_aa: CATSREVNSGANVLTF

j_call: TRBJ1-2
cdr3_length: 16
v_call: TRBV5-6
clone_size: .
cdr3_aa: CASSFLGGNIPGGYTF

j_call: TRBJ2-3
cdr3_length: 16
v_call: TRBV3-1/TRBV3-2
clone_size: .
cdr3_aa: CASSQVPGGSTDTQYF

j_call: TRBJ1-5
cdr3_length: 14
v_call: TRBV7-2
clone_size: .
cdr3_aa: CASSLLGANQPQHF

j_call: TRBJ1-1
cdr3_length: 15
v_call: TRBV6-5
clone_size: .
cdr3_aa: CASSYTTGLNTEAFF

j_call: TRBJ2-3
cdr3_length: 16
v_call: TRBV6-6
clone_size: .
cdr3_aa: CASRSPWTRGTDTQYF

j_call: TRBJ1-6
cdr3_length: 14
v_call: TRBV6-2/TRBV6-3
clone_size: .
cdr3_aa: CASRRGAGGSPLHF

j_call: TRBJ2-1
cdr3_length: 16
v_call: TRBV4-2
clone_size: .
cdr3_aa: CASSQDLAGAYNEQFF

j_call: TRBJ2-1
cdr3_length: 13
v_call: TRBV7-2
clone_size: .
cdr3_aa: CASSRDPANEQFF

j_call: TRBJ1-2
cdr3_length: 21
v_call: TRBV21-1
clone_size: .
cdr3_aa: CASSKALFRGPPGGRLGGYTF